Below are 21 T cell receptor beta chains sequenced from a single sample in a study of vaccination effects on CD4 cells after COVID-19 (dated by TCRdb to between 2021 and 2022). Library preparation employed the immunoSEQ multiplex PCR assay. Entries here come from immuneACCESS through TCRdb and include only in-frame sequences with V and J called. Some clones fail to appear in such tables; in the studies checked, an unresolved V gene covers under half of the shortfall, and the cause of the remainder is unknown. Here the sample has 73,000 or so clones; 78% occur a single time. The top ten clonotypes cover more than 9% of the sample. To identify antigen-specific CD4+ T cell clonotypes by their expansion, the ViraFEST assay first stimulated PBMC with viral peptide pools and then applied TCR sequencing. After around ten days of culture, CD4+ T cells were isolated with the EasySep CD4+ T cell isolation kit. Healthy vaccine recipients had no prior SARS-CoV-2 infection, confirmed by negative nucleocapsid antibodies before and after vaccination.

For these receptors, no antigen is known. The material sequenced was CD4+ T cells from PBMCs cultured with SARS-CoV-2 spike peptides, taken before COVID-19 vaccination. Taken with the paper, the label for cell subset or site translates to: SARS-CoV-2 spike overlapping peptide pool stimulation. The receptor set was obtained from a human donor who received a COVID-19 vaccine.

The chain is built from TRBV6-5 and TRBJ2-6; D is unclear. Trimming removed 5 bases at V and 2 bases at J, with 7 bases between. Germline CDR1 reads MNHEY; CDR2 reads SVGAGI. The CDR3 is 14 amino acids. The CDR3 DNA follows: TGTGCCAGCAGTCCCCGGACTGGGGCCAACGTCCTGACTTTC. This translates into CASSPRTGANVLTF.

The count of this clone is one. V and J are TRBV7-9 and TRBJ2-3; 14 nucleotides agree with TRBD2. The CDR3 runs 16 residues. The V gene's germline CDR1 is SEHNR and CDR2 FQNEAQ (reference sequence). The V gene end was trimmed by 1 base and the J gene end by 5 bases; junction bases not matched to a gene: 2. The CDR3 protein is CASSLGLAGGGDTQYF. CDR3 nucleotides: TGTGCCAGCAGCTTAGGACTAGCGGGGGGGGGAGATACGCAGTATTTT.

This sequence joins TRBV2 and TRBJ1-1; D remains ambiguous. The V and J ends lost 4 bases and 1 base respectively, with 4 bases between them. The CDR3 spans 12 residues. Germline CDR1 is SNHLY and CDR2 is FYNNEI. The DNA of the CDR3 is TGTGCCAGCAGTGCGCAGAACACTGAAGCTTTCTTT. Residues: CASSAQNTEAFF. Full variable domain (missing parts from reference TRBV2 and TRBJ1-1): EPEVTQTPSHQVTQMGQEVILRCVPISNHLYFYWYRQILGQKVEFLVSFYNNEISEKSEIFDDQFSVERPDGSNFTLKIRSTKLEDSAMYFCASSAQNTEAFFGQGTRLTVV.

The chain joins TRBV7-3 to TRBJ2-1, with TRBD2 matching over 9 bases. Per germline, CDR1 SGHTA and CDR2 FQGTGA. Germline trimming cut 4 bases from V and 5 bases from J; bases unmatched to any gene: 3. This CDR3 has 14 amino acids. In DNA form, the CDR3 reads TGTGCCAGCAGCTCAAGCGGGGGGAACAATGAGCAGTTCTTC. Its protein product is CASSSSGGNNEQFF.

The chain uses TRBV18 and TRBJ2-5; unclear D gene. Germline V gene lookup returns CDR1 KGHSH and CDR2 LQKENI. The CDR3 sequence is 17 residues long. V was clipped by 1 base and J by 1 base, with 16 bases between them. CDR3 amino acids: CASSPRLGPEIQETQYF. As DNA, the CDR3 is TGTGCCAGCTCACCACGCCTCGGGCCGGAGATCCAAGAGACCCAGTACTTC.

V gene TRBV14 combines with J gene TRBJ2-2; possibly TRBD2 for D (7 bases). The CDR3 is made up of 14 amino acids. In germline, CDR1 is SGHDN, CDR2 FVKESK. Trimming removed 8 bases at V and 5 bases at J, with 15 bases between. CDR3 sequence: CASGKQGGTGELFF. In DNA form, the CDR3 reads TGTGCCAGCGGTAAACAGGGAGGGACCGGGGAGCTGTTTTTT.

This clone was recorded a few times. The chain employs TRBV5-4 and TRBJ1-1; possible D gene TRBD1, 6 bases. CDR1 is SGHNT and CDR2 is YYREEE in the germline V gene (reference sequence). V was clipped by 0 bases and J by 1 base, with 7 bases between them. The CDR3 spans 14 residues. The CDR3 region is CASSLGQANTEAFF. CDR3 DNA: TGTGCCAGCAGCTTGGGACAGGCGAACACTGAAGCTTTCTTT.

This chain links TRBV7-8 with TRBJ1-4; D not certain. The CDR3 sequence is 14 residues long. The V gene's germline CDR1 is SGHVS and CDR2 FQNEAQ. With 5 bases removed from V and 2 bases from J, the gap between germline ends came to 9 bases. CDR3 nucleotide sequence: TGTGCCAGCAGCCCACTCGAGACTAATGAAAAACTGTTTTTT. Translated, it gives CASSPLETNEKLFF.

CDR3: CASSLLAAEDGYTF. CDR3 DNA sequence: TGCGCCAGCAGCTTGCTGGCAGCTGAGGATGGCTACACCTTC. The chain combines TRBV5-1 with TRBJ1-2; unclear D gene. V lost 1 base and J 6 bases, leaving 13 bases between the germline ends. CDR1 and CDR2 (germline): SGHRS, YFSETQ. The CDR3 extends over 14 amino acids.

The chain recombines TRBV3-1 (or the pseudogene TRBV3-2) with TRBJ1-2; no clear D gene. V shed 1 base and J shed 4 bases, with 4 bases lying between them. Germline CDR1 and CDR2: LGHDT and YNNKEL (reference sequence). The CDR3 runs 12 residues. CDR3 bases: TGTGCCAGCAGCCAAGCCCGCTATGGCTACACCTTC. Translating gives CASSQARYGYTF.

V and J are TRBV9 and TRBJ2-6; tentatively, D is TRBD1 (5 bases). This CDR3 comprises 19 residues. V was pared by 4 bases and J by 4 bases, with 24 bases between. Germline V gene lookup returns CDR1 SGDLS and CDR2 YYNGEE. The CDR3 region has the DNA TGTGCCAGCAGCCCTCCGGGTTGGGGCAGGGTCTCCGGGGCCAACGTCCTGACTTTC. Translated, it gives CASSPPGWGRVSGANVLTF. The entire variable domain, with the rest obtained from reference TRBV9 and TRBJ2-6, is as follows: DSGVTQTPKHLITATGQRVTLRCSPRSGDLSVYWYQQSLDQGLQFLIQYYNGEERAKGNILERFSAQQFPDLHSELNLSSLELGDSALYFCASSPPGWGRVSGANVLTFGAGSRLTVL.

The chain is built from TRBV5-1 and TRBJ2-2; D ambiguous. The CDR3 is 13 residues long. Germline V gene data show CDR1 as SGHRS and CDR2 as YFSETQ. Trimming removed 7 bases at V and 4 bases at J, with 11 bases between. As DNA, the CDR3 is TGCGCCAGCTCGTACGATTCCACCGGGGAGCTGTTTTTT. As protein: CASSYDSTGELFF.

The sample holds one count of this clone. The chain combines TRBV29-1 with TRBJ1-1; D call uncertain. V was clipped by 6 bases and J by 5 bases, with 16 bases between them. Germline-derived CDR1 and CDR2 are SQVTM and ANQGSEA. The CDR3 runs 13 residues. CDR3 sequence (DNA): TGCAGCGTCCCTTGGGAGGGTCGGACTGAAGCTTTCTTT. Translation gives CSVPWEGRTEAFF.

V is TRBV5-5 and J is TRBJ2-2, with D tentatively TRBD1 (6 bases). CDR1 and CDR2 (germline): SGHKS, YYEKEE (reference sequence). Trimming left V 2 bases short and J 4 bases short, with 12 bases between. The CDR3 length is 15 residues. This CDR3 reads CASSFTGTSTGELFF. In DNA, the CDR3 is TGTGCCAGCAGCTTTACCGGGACATCCACCGGGGAGCTGTTTTTT.

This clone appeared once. CDR3 DNA sequence: TGTGCCAGTAGTAATCAGCCCGTTGCAACTAATGAAAAACTGTTTTTT. Translating gives CASSNQPVATNEKLFF. The chain uses TRBV19 and TRBJ1-4; D remains ambiguous. The CDR3 is 16 residues long. Germline V lookup: CDR1 LNHDA, CDR2 SQIVND (reference sequence). Trimming took off 4 bases at V and 0 bases at J, with 12 bases between the two ends. Based on the CDR3 plus reference TRBV19 and TRBJ1-4, the full variable domain is DGGITQSPKYLFRKEGQNVTLSCEQNLNHDAMYWYRQDPGQGLRLIYYSQIVNDFQKGDIAEGYSVSREKKESFPLTVTSAQKNPTAFYLCASSNQPVATNEKLFFGSGTQLSVL.

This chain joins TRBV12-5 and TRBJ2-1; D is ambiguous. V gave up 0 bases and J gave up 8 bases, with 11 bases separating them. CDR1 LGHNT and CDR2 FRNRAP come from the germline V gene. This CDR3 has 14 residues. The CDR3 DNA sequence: TGTGCTAGTGGTTTGGTATCCCCTGGGCATGAGCAGTTCTTC. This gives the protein CASGLVSPGHEQFF.

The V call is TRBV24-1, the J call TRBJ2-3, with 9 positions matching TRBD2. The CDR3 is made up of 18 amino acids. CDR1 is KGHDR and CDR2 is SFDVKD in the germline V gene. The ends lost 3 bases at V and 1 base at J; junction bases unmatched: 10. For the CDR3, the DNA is TGTGCCACCAGTGATCCCCCGGGGGCTAGCGGGGGCACAGATACGCAGTATTTT. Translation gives CATSDPPGASGGTDTQYF.

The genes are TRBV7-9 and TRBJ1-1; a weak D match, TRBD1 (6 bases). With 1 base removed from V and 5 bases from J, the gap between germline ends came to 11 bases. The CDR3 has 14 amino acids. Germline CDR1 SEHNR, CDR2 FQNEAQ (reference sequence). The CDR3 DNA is TGTGCCAGCAGCTTAGGAGGGGGGTTAACTGAAGCTTTCTTT. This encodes CASSLGGGLTEAFF.

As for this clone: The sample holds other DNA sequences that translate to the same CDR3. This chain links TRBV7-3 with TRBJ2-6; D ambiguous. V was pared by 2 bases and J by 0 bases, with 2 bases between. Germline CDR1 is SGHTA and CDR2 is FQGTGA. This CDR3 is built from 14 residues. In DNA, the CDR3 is TGTGCCAGCAGCTTATCCTCTGGGGCCAACGTCCTGACTTTC. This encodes CASSLSSGANVLTF.

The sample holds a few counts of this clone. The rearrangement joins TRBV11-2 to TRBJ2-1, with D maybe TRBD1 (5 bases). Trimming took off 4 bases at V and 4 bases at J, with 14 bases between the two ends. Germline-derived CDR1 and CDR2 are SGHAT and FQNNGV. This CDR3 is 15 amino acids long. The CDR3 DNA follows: TGTGCCAGCAGCTCAGGACACCAGAGGTACAATGAGCAGTTCTTC. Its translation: CASSSGHQRYNEQFF.

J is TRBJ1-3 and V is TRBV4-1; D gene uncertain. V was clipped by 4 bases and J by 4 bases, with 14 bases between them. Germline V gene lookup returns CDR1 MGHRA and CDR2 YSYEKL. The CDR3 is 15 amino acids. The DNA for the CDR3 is TGCGCCAGCAGCCGATCTCCCTCTGTGGGAAACACCATATATTTT. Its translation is CASSRSPSVGNTIYF.